The clone carrying this T cell receptor beta chain was detected only a few times. The entry originates in a study of blood T cell repertoires in COVID-19. Per the germline V gene, CDR1 is LGHDT and CDR2 is YNNKEL (reference sequence). The ends lost 2 bases at V and 16 bases at J; junction bases unmatched: 5. The CDR3 contains 13 residues. Assay used: immunoSEQ multiplex PCR; TCRdb lists only in-frame clones, some missing. Altogether some 370,000 clones are present, around 83% being singletons, with the ten largest covering roughly 5.1%. The sequence derives from a woman aged 45-65 years who had recovered from COVID-19. Sample: PBMCs or T cells enriched from blood (not recorded which). V and J are TRBV3-1 (or the pseudogene TRBV3-2) and TRBJ1-6; TRBD1 agrees at 10 bases. CDR3 protein: CASSQSRDRGLHF. The CDR3 DNA follows: TGTGCCAGCAGCCAAAGCCGGGACAGGGGACTCCACTTT.